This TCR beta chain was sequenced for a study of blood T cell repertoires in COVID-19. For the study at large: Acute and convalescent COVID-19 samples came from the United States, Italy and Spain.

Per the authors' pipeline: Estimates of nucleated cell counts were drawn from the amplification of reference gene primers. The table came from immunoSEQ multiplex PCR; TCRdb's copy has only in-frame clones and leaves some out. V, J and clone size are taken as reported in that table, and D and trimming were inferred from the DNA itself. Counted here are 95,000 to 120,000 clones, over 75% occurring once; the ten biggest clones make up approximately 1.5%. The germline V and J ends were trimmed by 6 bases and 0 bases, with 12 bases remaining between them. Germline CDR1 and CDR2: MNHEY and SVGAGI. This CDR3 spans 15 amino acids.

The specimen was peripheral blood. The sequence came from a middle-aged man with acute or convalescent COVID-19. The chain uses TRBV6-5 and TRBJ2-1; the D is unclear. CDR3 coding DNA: TGTGCCAGCAGGAAAGACTGGAGCTCCTACAATGAGCAGTTCTTC. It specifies CASRKDWSSYNEQFF.